This T cell receptor (beta chain) was documented in a study of T cells in Graves' hyperthyroidism and ophthalmopathy (dated by TCRdb to between 2017 and 2020). Turning to the overall study: Peripheral blood was collected at initial diagnosis, before any treatment. In addition, the study compared T-cell repertoires in thyroid tissue and in blood from 6 or 7 Graves' hyperthyroidism patients. The paper reports TCR Vbeta CDR3 sequencing of 130 to 150 peripheral blood samples: under 45 ophthalmopathy, roughly 80 hyperthyroidism and 17 progressor patients. To identify TCR V-J signatures that set the groups apart, the researchers used a discovery cohort of more than 95 patients, made up of under 50 with Graves' ophthalmopathy and 57 with stable Graves' hyperthyroidism. The roughly 91 discovery patients were randomly split 7:3 into training and test sets. Once sampling was done, hyperthyroidism patients were given methimazole at a starting dose of 30 mg daily, whereas ophthalmopathy patients were given high-dose intravenous methylprednisolone. An independent validation cohort of about 20 hyperthyroidism patients and more than 15 patients who later progressed to ophthalmopathy tested prospective prediction of ophthalmopathy. Points the paper makes about the study in general: Most expanded thyroid clonotypes (frequency above 0.001) were also detected in blood, a finding suggesting that blood repertoires may reflect thyroid immune responses. Sample size was not statistically predetermined, and blinding of investigators to group allocation was not performed. In validation, the model predicted progression to ophthalmopathy a median of about 6 months before onset, with approximately 68% sensitivity and 72.22% specificity. A 13 V-J signature model separated ophthalmopathy from stable hyperthyroidism, with approximately 87% sensitivity and 81.08% specificity in cross-validation and 80%/75% in testing.

As concerns this clonotype: Its antigen is not yet known. Base qualities are not provided; no much larger clone lies one nucleotide away.

Stable Graves' hyperthyroidism was defined as the absence of progression to ophthalmopathy over 18 months of follow-up. Hyperthyroidism patients were newly diagnosed, with disease duration under 2 months, and aged 18 to 65 years. Exclusion was applied to patients with uncontrolled infections, other autoimmune diseases, pregnancy or lactation. Diagnoses were established on the basis of clinical symptoms, serum thyroxine and TRAb, thyroid ultrasound, and orbital computed tomography. PBMCs were separated from under 12 ml of fresh peripheral blood using Ficoll-Paque density gradient centrifugation. Total RNA was extracted using Trizol reagent, and RNA quality was assessed on an Agilent 2100 Bioanalyzer. The germline V gene provides CDR1 ENHRY and CDR2 SYGVKD. The trim is 3 bases for V and 5 bases for J, with a gap of 7 bases between the germline ends. Taken from cysteine to phenylalanine, the CDR3 has 12 residues. CDR3 DNA is the only sequence kept; it has 36 bases, read in frame from the first base.

The TCR beta CDR3 regions were amplified from the RNA transcripts. The first round of RT-PCR for the TCR CDR3 was performed with the HTBI primer set and the Qiagen OneStep RT-PCR kit. Libraries were constructed in a second round of multiplex PCR, after which size selection and purification were performed. The libraries were sequenced on an Illumina HiSeq2000 using paired-end 100 bp reads. The published analysis was carried out like this. SOAPnuke was used to process the raw data, with reads discarded if the reads contained adapters or uncalled bases, had a mean Phred below 15, or lacked an exact constant-primer or identifier match. COPE v1.2.5 was used to merge high-quality paired reads, and clonotypes were defined as unique nucleotide sequences. MiTCR v1.1 was used to align clonotypes to the IMGT TRBV, TRBD and TRBJ reference segments. Analysis was restricted to V-J combinations with a frequency above 0.0001, which covered 98% to 99.2% of repertoires. A TCS score was defined as the ratio between F50 (clonal expansion) and ExV (chaos), using BLOSUM62-based TCRdist between CDR3 peptides within each V-J. Welch's t-statistics and random forest reduced approximately 520 V-J features to 13, which were used in a naive Bayes classifier (R e1071). The raw public data were reprocessed by TCRdb itself: fastp quality trimming at Q25, MiXCR clonotype calling, in-frame beta chains only. Every entry covers one CDR3 protein and lists the most common genes and DNA from its rows. The V and J calls and clone size come from TCRdb's table, not from the authors' own analysis. The sample table shows around 350,000 distinct CDR3 sequences, and just under 25% are seen once. About 73% of the sample is in the top ten clones.

The clonotype originates from a man over 45 with Graves' hyperthyroidism. The sequenced sample was blood. The rearranged segments are TRBV10-3 and TRBJ2-5, with no D gene named confidently. The CDR3 protein is CAISDRAETQYF. The DNA sequence reads TGTGCCATCAGTGATAGGGCGGAGACCCAGTACTTC.